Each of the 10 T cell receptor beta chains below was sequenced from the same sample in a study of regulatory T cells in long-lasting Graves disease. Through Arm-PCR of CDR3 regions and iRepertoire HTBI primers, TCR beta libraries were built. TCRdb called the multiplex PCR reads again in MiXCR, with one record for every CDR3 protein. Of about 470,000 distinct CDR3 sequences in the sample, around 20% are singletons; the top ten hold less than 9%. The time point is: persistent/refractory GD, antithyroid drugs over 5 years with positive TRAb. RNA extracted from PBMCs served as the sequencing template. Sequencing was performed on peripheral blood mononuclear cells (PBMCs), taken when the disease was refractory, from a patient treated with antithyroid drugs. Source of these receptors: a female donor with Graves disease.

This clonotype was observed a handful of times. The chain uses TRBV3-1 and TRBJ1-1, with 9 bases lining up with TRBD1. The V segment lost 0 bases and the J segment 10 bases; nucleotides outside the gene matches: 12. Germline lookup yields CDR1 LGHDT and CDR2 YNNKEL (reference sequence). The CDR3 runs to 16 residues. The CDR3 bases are TGTGCCAGCAGCCAAGATGTGGGACAGGGTAGTTGGGGAGCTTTCTTT. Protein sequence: CASSQDVGQGSWGAFF. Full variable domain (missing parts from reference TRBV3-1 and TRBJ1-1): DTAVSQTPKYLVTQMGNDKSIKCEQNLGHDTMYWYKQDSKKFLKIMFSYNNKELIINETVPNRFSPKSPDKAHLNLHINSLELGDSAVYFCASSQDVGQGSWGAFFGQGTRLTVV.

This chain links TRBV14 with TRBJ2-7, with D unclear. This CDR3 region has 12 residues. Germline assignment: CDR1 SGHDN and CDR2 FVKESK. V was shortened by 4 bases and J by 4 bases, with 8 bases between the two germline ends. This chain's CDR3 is CASSPVRYEQYF. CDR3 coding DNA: TGTGCCAGCAGCCCAGTGAGATACGAGCAGTACTTC.

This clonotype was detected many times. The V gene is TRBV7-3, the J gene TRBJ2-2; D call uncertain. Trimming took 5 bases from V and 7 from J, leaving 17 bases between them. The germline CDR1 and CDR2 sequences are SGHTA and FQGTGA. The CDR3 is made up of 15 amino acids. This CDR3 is CASSPDARLVGELFF. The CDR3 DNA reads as TGTGCCAGCAGCCCTGATGCGCGTCTAGTCGGGGAGCTGTTTTTT.

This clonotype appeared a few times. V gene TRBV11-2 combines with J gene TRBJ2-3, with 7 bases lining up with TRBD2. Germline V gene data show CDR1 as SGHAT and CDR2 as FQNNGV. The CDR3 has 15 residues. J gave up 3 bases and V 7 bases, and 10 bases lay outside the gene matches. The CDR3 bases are TGTGCCAGCACCCGATTGATTAGCGGGACAGATACGCAGTATTTT. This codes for CASTRLISGTDTQYF.

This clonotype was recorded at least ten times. In DNA, the CDR3 is TGTGCCAGCAGCCGATCCGACAGGGAGGAGACCCAGTACTTC. Translated, it gives CASSRSDREETQYF. The V gene is TRBV12-3 or TRBV12-4, the J gene TRBJ2-5; 7 nucleotides line up with TRBD1. The CDR3 is 14 residues long. V shed 6 bases, J shed 5 bases, and the junction held 9 bases outside the gene matches.

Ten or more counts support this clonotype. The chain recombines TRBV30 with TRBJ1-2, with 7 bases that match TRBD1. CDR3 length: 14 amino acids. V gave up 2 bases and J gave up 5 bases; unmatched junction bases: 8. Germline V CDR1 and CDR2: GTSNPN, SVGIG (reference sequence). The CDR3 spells CAWSRDSLRYGYTF. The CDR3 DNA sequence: TGTGCCTGGAGTCGGGACAGCCTGAGGTATGGCTACACCTTC.

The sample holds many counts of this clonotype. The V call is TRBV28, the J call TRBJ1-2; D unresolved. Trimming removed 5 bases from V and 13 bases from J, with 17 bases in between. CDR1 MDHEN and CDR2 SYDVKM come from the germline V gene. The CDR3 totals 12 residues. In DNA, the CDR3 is TGTGCCAGCAGTATAAACCAGATCGTGGGCACCTTC. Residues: CASSINQIVGTF.

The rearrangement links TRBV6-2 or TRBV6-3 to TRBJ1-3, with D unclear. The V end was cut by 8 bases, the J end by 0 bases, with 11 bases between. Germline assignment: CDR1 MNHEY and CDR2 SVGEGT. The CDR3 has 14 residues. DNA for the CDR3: TGTGCCAGCGGAGGCAGCCACTCTGGAAACACCATATATTTT. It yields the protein CASGGSHSGNTIYF.

Here the CDR3 reads CASSNTGTRVIYTGELFF. The CDR3 region has the DNA TGTGCCAGCAGCAACACCGGGACTAGAGTAATATACACCGGGGAGCTGTTTTTT. V and J are TRBV7-2 and TRBJ2-2; 8 bases map to TRBD2. The length of the CDR3 is 18 residues. CDR1 is SGHTA, CDR2 FQGNSA, per germline. Germline trimming cut 5 bases from V and 3 bases from J; bases unmatched to any gene: 14.

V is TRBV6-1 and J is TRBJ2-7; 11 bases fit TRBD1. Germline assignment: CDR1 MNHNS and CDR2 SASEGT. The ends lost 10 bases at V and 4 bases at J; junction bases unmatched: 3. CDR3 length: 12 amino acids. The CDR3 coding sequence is TGTGCCATTGGACAGGGGGCATACGAGCAGTACTTC. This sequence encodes CAIGQGAYEQYF.